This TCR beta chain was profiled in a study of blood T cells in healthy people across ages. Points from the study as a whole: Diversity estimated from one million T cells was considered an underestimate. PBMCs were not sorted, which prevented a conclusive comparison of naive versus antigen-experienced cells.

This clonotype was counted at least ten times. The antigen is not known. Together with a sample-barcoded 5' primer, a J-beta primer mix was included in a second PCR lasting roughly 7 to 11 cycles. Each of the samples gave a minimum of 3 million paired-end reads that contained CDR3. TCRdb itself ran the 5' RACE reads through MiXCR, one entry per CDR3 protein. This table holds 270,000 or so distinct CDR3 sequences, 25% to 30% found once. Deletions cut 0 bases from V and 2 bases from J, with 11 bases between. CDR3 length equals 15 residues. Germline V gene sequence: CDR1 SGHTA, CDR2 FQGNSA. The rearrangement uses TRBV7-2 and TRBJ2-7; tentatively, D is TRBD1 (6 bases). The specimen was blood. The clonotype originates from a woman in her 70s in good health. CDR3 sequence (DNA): TGTGCCAGCAGCTTAGCAAGACAGGCAACCTACGAGCAGTACTTC. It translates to CASSLARQATYEQYF. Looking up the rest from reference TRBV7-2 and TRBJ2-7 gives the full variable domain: GAGVSQSPSNKVTEKGKDVELRCDPISGHTALYWYRQSLGQGLEFLIYFQGNSAPDKSGLPSDRFSAERTGGSVSTLTIQRTQQEDSAVYLCASSLARQATYEQYFGPGTRLTVT.